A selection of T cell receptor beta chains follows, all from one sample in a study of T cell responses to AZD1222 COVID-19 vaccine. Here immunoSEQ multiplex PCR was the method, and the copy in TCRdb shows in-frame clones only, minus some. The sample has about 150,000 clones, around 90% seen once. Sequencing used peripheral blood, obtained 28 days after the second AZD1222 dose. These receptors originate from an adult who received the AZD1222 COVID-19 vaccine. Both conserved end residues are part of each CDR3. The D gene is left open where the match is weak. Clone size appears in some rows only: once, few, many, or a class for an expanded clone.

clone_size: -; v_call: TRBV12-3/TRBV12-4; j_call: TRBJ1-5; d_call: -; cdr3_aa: CASSFSSNQPQHF; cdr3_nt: TGTGCCAGCAGTTTTAGTAGCAATCAGCCCCAGCATTTT
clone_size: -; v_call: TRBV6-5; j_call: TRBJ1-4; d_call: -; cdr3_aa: CASSRTDYNEKLFF; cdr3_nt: TGTGCCAGCAGTCGGACTGATTATAATGAAAAACTGTTTTTT
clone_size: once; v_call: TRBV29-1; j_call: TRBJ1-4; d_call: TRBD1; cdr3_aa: CSVYRQGEGDNEKLFF; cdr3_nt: TGCAGCGTGTACCGACAGGGTGAAGGAGATAATGAAAAACTGTTTTTT
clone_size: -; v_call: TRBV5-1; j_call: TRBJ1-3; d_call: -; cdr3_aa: CASSPALDSGNTIYF; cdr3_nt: TGCGCCAGCAGCCCCGCTCTCGACTCTGGAAACACCATATATTTT
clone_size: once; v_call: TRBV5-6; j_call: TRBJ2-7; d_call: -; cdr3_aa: CASSLGQQHEQYF; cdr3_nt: TGTGCCAGCAGCTTGGGACAGCAGCACGAGCAGTACTTC
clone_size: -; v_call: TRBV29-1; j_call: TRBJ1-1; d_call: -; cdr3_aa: CSVDSSGRISNTEAFF; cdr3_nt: TGCAGCGTTGACTCCTCCGGACGGATTAGTAACACTGAAGCTTTCTTT
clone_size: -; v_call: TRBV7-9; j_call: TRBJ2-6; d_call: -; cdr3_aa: CASSPRSGANVLTF; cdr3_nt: TGTGCCAGCAGCCCTCGGTCTGGGGCCAACGTCCTGACTTTC
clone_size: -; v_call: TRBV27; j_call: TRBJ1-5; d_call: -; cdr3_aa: CASSPQGSNQPQHF; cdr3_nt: TGTGCCAGCAGCCCGCAGGGGAGCAATCAGCCCCAGCATTTT
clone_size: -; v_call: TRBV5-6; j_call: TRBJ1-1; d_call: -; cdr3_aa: CASSLAKEAFF; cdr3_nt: TGTGCCAGCAGCTTGGCCAAGGAAGCTTTCTTT
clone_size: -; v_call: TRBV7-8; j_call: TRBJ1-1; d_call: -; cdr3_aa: CASSLSGGRAFF; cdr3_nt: TGTGCCAGCAGCTTAAGTGGGGGCAGAGCTTTCTTT
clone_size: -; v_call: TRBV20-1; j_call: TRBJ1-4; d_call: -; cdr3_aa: CSARAGEKLFF; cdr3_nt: TGCAGTGCTAGAGCGGGAGAAAAACTGTTTTTT
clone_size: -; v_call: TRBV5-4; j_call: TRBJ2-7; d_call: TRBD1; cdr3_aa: CASSQGRDRGHEQYF; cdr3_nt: TGTGCCAGCAGCCAAGGCCGGGACAGGGGGCACGAGCAGTACTTC
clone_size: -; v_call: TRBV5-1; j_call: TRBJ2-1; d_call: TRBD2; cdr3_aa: CASSLVVTSGTNEQFF; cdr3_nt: TGCGCCAGCAGCTTGGTCGTGACTAGCGGGACCAATGAGCAGTTCTTC
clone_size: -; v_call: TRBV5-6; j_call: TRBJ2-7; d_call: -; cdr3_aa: CASSLVAGNYEQYF; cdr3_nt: TGTGCCAGCAGCTTGGTGGCAGGGAATTACGAGCAGTACTTC
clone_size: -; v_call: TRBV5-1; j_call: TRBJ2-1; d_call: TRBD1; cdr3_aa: CASSLTGDSYNEQFF; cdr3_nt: TGCGCCAGCAGCCTGACAGGGGATTCGTACAATGAGCAGTTCTTC
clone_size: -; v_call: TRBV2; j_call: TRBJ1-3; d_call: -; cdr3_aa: CASSRSGNTIYF; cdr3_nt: TGTGCCAGCAGCCGCTCTGGAAACACCATATATTTT
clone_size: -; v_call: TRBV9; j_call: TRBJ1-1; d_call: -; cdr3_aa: CASSVGRGPSIEAFF; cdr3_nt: TGTGCCAGCAGCGTCGGGAGGGGACCCTCCATTGAAGCTTTCTTT
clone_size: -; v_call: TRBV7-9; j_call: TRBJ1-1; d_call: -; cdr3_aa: CASSLSNTEAFF; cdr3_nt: TGTGCCAGCAGCTTAAGTAACACTGAAGCTTTCTTT
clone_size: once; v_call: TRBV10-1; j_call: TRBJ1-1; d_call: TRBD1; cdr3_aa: CASSGHRGSTEAFF; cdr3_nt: TGCGCCAGCAGTGGACACAGGGGTAGCACTGAAGCTTTCTTT
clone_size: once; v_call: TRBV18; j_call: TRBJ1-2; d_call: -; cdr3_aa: CASSPPSENYGYTF; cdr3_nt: TGTGCCAGCTCACCACCGTCGGAGAACTATGGCTACACCTTC
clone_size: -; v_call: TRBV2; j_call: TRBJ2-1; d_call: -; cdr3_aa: CASSEGVAQFF; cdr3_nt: TGTGCCAGCAGTGAGGGAGTAGCACAGTTCTTC
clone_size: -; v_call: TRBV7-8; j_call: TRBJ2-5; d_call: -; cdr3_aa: CASSLALGGRETQYF; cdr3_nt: TGTGCCAGCAGCTTAGCGTTAGGGGGAAGGGAGACCCAGTACTTC
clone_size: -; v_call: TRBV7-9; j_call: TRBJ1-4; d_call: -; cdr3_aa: CASSLRAGQGEKLFF; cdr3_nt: TGTGCCAGCAGCTTAAGGGCAGGGCAGGGGGAAAAACTGTTTTTT
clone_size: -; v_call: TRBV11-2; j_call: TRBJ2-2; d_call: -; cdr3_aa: CASSAVSSNTGELFF; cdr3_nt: TGTGCCAGCAGCGCGGTTTCGTCTAACACCGGGGAGCTGTTTTTT
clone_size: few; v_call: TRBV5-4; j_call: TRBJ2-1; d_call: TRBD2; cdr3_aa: CASSRHGGTNNEQFF; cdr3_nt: TGTGCCAGCAGCCGACACGGGGGGACCAACAATGAGCAGTTCTTC
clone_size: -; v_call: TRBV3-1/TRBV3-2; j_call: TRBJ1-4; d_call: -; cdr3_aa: CASSQESGVATNEKLFF; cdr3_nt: TGTGCCAGCAGCCAAGAATCCGGGGTTGCAACTAATGAAAAACTGTTTTTT
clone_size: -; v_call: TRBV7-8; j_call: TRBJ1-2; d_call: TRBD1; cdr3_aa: CASSLQTGTGPYGYTF; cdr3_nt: TGTGCCAGCAGCTTACAGACCGGGACAGGCCCATATGGCTACACCTTC
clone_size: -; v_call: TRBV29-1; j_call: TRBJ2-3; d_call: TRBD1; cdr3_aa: CSVGPGQSTDTQYF; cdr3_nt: TGCAGCGTTGGGCCGGGACAGAGCACAGATACGCAGTATTTT
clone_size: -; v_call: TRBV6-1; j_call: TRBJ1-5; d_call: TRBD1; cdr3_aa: CASSVGQGRSNQPQHF; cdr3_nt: TGTGCCAGCAGTGTGGGACAGGGGAGAAGCAATCAGCCCCAGCATTTT
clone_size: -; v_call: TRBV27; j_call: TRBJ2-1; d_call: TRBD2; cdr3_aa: CASSPTPSGAPGNEQFF; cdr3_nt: TGTGCCAGCAGTCCGACGCCTAGCGGGGCCCCTGGTAATGAGCAGTTCTTC
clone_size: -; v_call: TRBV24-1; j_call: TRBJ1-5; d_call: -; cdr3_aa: CATSVGGEQPQHF; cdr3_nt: TGTGCCACCAGCGTAGGCGGGGAGCAGCCCCAGCATTTT
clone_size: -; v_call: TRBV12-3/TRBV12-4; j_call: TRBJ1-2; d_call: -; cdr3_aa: CASSFRQMSGYTF; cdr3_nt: TGTGCCAGCAGTTTTCGCCAAATGAGTGGCTACACCTTC
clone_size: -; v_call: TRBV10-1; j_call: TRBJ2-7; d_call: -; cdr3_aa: CASSGGHTNEQYF; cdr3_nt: TGCGCCAGCAGTGGGGGACATACTAACGAGCAGTACTTC
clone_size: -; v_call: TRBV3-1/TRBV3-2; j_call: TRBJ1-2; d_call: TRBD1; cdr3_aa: CASSQTDRARGNYGYTF; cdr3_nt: TGTGCCAGCAGCCAGACCGACAGGGCCCGGGGTAACTATGGCTACACCTTC
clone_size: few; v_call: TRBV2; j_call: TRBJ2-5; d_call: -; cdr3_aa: CASSEAPRVGAGQETQYF; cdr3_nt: TGTGCCAGCAGTGAAGCCCCTCGGGTGGGGGCAGGGCAAGAGACCCAGTACTTC
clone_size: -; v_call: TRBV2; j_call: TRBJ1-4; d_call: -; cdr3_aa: CASRPDFNEKLFF; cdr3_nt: TGTGCCAGCAGACCGGACTTCAATGAAAAACTGTTTTTT
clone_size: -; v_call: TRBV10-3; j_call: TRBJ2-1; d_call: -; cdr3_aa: CAISRGGDGDNEQFF; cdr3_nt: TGTGCCATCAGTCGAGGGGGGGACGGAGACAATGAGCAGTTCTTC
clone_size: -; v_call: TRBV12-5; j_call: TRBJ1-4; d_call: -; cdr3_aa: CASGLDHKGRGNEKLFF; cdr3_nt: TGTGCTAGTGGTTTGGACCATAAGGGGAGGGGTAATGAAAAACTGTTTTTT
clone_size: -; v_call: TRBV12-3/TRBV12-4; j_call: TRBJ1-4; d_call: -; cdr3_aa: CASREQVGEKLFF; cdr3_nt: TGTGCCAGCAGAGAACAAGTCGGCGAAAAACTGTTTTTT
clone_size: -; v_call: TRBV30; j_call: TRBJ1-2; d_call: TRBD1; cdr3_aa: CAWKSQGAAYGYTF; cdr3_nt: TGTGCCTGGAAGTCACAGGGGGCAGCCTATGGCTACACCTTC
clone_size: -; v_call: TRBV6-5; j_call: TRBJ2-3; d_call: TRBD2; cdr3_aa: CASRNSGAGTDTQYF; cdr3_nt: TGTGCCAGCCGGAATAGCGGGGCGGGCACAGATACGCAGTATTTT
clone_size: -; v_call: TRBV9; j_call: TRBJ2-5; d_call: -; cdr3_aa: CASSVGGAVQETQYF; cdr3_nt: TGTGCCAGCAGCGTAGGGGGCGCGGTTCAAGAGACCCAGTACTTC
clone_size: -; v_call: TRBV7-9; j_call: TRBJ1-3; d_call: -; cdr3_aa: CASSSRSYSGNTIYF; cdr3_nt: TGTGCCAGCAGCTCGAGGTCCTACTCTGGAAACACCATATATTTT
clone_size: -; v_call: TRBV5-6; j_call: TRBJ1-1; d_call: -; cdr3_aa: CASSYPDRNTEAFF; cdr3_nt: TGTGCCAGCAGCTACCCGGACAGGAACACTGAAGCTTTCTTT
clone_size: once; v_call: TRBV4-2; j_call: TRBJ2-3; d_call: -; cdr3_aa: CASSPGVRTDTQYF; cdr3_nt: TGTGCCAGCAGCCCCGGGGTGAGGACAGATACGCAGTATTTT
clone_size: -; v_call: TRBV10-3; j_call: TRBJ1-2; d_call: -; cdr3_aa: CAISGGGQRYGYTF; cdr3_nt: TGTGCCATCAGTGGCGGGGGCCAACGCTATGGCTACACCTTC
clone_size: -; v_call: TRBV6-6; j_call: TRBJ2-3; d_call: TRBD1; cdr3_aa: CASSRQGAGDTQYF; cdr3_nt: TGTGCCAGCAGTCGACAGGGGGCGGGAGATACGCAGTATTTT
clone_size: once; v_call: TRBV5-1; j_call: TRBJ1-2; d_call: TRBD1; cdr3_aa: CASSLASTGAGYGYTF; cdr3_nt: TGCGCCAGCAGCTTGGCCTCGACAGGGGCCGGCTATGGCTACACCTTC
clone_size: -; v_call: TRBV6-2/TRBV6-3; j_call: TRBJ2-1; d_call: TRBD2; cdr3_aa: CASSLAGESYNEQFF; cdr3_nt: TGTGCCAGCAGTCTAGCGGGGGAGTCCTACAATGAGCAGTTCTTC
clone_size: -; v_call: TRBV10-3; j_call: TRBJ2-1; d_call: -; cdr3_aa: CAISVEGTEQFF; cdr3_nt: TGTGCCATCAGTGTTGAGGGTACTGAGCAGTTCTTC
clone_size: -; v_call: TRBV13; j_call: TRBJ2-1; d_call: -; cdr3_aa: CASSLLPYAGREQFF; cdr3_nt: TGTGCCAGCAGCTTACTTCCCTATGCGGGAAGGGAGCAGTTCTTC
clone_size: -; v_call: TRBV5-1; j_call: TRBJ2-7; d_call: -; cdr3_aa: CASSPVRAYEQYF; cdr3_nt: TGCGCCAGCAGCCCGGTCCGCGCCTACGAGCAGTACTTC
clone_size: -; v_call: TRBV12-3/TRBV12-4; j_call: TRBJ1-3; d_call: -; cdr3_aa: CASSLAEEDTIYF; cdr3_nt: TGTGCCAGCAGTTTAGCGGAAGAGGACACCATATATTTT
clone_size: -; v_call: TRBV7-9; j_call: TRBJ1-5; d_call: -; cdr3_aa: CASSFVGVGQPQHF; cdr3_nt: TGTGCCAGCAGCTTCGTGGGCGTAGGACAGCCCCAGCATTTT
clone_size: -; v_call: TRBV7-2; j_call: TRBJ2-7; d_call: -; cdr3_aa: CASSPDRILSYEQYF; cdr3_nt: TGTGCCAGCAGTCCCGACAGGATCCTCTCCTACGAGCAGTACTTC
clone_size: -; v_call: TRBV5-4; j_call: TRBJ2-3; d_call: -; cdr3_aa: CASSLGPRSTDTQYF; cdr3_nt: TGTGCCAGCAGCTTGGGCCCTAGAAGCACAGATACGCAGTATTTT
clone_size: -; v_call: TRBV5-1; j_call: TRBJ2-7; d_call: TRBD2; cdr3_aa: CASSGTSGWQYF; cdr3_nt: TGCGCCAGCAGCGGGACTAGCGGTTGGCAGTACTTC